This passage covers 3 T cell receptor beta chains from one sample sequenced in a study of T cells in Graves' hyperthyroidism and ophthalmopathy. TCR beta CDR3 regions were amplified from RNA. HTBI primers were the set used in a first-round RT-PCR of the TCR CDR3. In TCRdb, the multiplex PCR reads were re-called with MiXCR into one record per CDR3 protein. This table has about 350,000 distinct CDR3 sequences, approximately 13% appearing once. The specimen sequenced was blood. The source is a woman in her 30s with Graves' hyperthyroidism.

In this sample, this clonotype turned up a few times. V and J are TRBV10-3 and TRBJ1-2; the D gene is possibly TRBD1 (5 bases). Germline values: CDR1 ENHRY, CDR2 SYGVKD. CDR3 length: 13 amino acids. Trimming stripped 8 bases from V and 0 bases from J, with 10 bases between. Written as DNA, the CDR3 is TGTGCCATCGATTCAGGGCCTAACTATGGCTACACCTTC. As protein: CAIDSGPNYGYTF.

Only a few counts were recorded for this clonotype. The chain combines TRBV5-1 with TRBJ2-2; D gene unclear. Trimming pared 1 base from V and 7 bases from J, leaving 14 bases between. The CDR3 is 15 amino acids. Germline CDR1 and CDR2: SGHRS and YFSETQ. The CDR3 loop reads CASSLTTPDVGELFF. CDR3 sequence (DNA): TGCGCCAGCAGCTTGACAACTCCGGATGTCGGGGAGCTGTTTTTT.

V and J are TRBV20-1 and TRBJ2-7, with 7 nucleotides matching TRBD2. The CDR3 has 15 residues. Trimming at V came to 0 bases and at J to 7 bases, leaving 12 bases not matched to a gene. Germline assignment: CDR1 DFQATT and CDR2 SNEGSKA (reference sequence). Here the CDR3 reads CSARDGGEGLWEQYF. CDR3 nucleotide sequence: TGCAGTGCTAGAGATGGGGGGGAGGGCCTTTGGGAGCAGTACTTC.